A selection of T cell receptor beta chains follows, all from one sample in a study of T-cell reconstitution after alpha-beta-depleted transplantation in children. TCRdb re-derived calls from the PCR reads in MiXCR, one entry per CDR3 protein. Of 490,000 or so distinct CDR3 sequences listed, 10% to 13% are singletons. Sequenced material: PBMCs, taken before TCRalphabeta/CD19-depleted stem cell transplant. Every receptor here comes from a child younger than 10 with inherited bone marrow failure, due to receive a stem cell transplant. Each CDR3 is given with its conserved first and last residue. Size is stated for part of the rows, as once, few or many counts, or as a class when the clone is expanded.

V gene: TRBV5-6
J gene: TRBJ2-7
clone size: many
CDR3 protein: CASSWGQPAYEQYF

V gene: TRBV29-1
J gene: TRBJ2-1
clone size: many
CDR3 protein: CSVDRYSSYNEQFF

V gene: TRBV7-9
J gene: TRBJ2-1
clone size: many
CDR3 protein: CASSLPQGTEPRYEQFF

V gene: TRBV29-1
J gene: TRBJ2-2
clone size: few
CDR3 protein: CSALLGGPRAPNTGELFF

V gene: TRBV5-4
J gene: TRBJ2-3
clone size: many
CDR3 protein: CASSPPTLRGSTDTQYF

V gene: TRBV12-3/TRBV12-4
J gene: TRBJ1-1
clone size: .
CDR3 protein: CASSLGVGAEAFF

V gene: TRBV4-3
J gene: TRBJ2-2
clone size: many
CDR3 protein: CASSQDSLNTGELFF

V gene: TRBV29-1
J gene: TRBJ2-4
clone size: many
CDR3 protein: CSVWESKNIQYF

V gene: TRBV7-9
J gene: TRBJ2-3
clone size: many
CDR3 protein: CASSWDRLTDTQYF

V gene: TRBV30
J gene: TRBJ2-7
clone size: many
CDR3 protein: CAWSKSWDYEQYF

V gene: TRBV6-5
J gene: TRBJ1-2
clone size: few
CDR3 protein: CASSYSSFGGGNYGYTF

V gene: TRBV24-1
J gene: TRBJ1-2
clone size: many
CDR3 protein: CATSDRTALYGYTF

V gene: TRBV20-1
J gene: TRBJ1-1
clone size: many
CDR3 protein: CSAQNRGSFSVNTEAFF

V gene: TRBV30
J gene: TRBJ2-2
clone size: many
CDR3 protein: CAWSGRLGNTGELFF

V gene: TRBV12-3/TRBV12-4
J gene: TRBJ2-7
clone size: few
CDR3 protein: CASSLRIHRGYEQYF

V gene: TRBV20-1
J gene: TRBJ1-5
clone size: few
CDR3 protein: CSAQRGNQPQHF

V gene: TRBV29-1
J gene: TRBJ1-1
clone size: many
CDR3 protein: CSAGQMNTEAFF

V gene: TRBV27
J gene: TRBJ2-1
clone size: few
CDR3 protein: CANSVTGSSYNEQFF

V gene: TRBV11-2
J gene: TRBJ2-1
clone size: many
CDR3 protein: CASSLGSRGLGNEQFF

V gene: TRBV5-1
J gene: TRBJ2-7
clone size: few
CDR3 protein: CASSRLAGVADEQYF

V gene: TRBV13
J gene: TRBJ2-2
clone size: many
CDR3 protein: CASSHTGQGNTGELFF

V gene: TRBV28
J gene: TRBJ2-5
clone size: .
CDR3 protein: CASSLLQGRGQETQYF

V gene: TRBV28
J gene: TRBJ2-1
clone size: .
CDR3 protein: CASSLASTSGRAEQFF

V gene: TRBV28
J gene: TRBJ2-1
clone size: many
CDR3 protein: CASSLRGGYNEQFF

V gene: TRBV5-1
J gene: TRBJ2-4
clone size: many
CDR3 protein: CASATGGVGNIQYF

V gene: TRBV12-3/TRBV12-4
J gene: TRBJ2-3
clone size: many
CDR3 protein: CATGGWASGRLGTDTQYF

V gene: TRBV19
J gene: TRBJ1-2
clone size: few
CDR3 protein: CASDTGAYGYTF

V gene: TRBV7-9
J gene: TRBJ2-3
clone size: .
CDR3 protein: CASSISGADTQYF

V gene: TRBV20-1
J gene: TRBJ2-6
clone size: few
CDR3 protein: CSARGTASSGANVLTF

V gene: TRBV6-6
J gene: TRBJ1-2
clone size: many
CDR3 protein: CASGKTLYGYTF

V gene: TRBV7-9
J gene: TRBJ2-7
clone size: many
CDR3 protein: CASSLAHEGGRFYEQYF

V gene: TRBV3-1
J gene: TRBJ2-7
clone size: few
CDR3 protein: CASSRGISGSPYEQYF

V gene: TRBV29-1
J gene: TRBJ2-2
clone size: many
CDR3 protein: CSGGVRFPGELFF

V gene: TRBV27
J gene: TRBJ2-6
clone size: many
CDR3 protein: CASMSTTSGANVLTF

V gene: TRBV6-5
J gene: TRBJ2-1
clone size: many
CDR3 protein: CASSYLLAGASEQFF

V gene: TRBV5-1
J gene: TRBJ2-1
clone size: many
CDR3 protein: CASSLLGGSSYNEQFF

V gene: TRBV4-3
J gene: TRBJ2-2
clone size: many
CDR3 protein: CASSQESPDHHNTGELFF

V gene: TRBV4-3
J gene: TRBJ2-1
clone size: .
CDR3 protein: CASSLTRTSASNEQFF

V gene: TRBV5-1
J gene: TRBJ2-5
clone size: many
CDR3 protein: CASSLLAEIQETQYF

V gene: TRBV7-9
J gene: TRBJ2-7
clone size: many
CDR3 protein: CASSLSRWEQYF

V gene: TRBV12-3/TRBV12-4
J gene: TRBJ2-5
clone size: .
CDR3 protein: CASSLLRLAGKETQYF

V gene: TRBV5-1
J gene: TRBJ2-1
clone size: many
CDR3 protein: CASSPLLRSLTNNEQFF

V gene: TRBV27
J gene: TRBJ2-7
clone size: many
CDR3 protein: CASSLIPVRGYEQYF

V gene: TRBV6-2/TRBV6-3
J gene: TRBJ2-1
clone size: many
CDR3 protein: CASDAPGDEQFF

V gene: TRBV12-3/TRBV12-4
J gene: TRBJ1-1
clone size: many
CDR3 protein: CASRTGWTEAFF

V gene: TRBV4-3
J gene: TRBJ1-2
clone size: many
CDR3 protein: CASSKELGTPTPYGYTF

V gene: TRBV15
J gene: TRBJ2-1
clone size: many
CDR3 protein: CATSREGAGRIYYEQFF

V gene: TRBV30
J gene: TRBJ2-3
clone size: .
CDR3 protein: CAWMNGAGGADTQYF

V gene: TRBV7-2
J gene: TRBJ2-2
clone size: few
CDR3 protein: CASSLGTSEAGELFF

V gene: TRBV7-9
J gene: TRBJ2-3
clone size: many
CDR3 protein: CASSLGDRDADTQYF

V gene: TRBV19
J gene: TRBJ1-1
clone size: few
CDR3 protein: CASSPTGFTEAFF

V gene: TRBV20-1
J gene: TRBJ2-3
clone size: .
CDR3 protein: CSARIPGADTQYF

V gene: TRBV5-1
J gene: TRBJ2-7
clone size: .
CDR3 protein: CASSPRTDSWEQYF

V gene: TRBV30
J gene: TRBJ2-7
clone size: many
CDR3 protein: CACDPTGYSEQYF

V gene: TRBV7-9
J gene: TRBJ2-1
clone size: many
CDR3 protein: CASSLVASGYDFNEQFF

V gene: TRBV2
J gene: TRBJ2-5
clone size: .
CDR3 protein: CASSEGGTGNQETQYF

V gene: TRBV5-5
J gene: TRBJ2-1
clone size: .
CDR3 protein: CASSLVGLAGRPENEQFF

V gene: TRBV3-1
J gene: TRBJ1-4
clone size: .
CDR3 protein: CASSPDRYATGTFF